The sequence of this T cell receptor beta chain was determined in a study of blood T cell repertoires in COVID-19. At the level of the study: T cells, B-cell-depleted T cells, or PBMCs supplied cDNA or gDNA.

In the study's own analysis: How many nucleated cells were present was estimated from reference gene primer amplification. Assay used: immunoSEQ multiplex PCR; TCRdb lists only in-frame clones, some missing. From that table come the V and J calls and clone size; the DNA was used to work out D and trimming. The table has some 200,000 clones, around 82% seen once; the top ten hold 4% to 6.5%. Those who participated ranged in age from roughly 18 to 90 years and resided in approximately 26 US areas. Which cohort a participant joined came from the clinical history participants gave. The germline CDR1 and CDR2 sequences are SGHRS and YFSETQ. V gave up 5 bases and J gave up 8 bases, with 14 bases separating them. The CDR3 loop spans 13 amino acids.

The V and J genes are TRBV5-1 and TRBJ2-1, with D unclear. The sample was PBMCs or T cells enriched from blood (not recorded which). The sequence was obtained from a woman aged 60-75 years with acute COVID-19. This CDR3 reads CASRVARGDEQFF. DNA of the CDR3: TGCGCCAGCAGGGTAGCCCGCGGCGATGAGCAGTTCTTC.